The source of this T cell receptor beta chain is a study of blood T cell repertoires in COVID-19. In the study overall: The samples span acute and convalescent COVID-19 from the United States, Italy and Spain. PBMCs, B-cell-depleted T cells, or T cells were the source of the cDNA or gDNA that made up the material.

In the authors' workflow: By means of reference gene primer amplification, nucleated cell counts were estimated. Repertoires were generated with immunoSEQ multiplex PCR, while TCRdb's copy carries only in-frame clones and drops some. The V and J calls and the clone size are those of that table, but D and trimming were determined from the DNA. The top ten hold 15% of the sample, which has 150,000 to 160,000 clones, 85% to 90% seen once. This CDR3 spans 11 amino acids. Deletions cut 6 bases from V and 7 bases from J, with 6 bases between. CDR1 is MDHEN and CDR2 is SYDVKM in the germline V gene. This clone was picked up one time.

This sequence was found in a woman in her thirties or forties with acute or convalescent COVID-19. The sample consisted of peripheral blood. This sequence joins TRBV28 and TRBJ2-2; D gene ambiguous. The CDR3 spells CASSRYGELFF. The CDR3 region has the DNA TGTGCCAGCAGCCGTTACGGGGAGCTGTTTTTT.